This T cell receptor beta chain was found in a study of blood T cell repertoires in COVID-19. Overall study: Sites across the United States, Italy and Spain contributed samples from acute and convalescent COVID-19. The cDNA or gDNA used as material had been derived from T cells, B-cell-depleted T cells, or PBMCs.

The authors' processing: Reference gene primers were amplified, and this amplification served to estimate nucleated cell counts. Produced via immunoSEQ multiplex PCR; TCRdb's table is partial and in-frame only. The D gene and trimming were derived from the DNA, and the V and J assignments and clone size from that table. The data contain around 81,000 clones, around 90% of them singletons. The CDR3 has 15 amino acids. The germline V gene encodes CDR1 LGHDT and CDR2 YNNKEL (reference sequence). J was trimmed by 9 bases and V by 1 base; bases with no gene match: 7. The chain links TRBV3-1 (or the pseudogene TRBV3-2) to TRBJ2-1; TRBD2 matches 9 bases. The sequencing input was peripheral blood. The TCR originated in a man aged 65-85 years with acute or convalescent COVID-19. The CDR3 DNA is TGTGCCAGCAGCCAAGGGCGGGGGGGCTCACGTGAGCAGTTCTTC. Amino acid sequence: CASSQGRGGSREQFF.